The 2 T cell receptor beta chains listed next were all sequenced from one sample in a study of OX40 agonist ivuxolimab in advanced cancers. The protocol was immunoSEQ multiplex PCR, while the TCRdb copy is restricted to in-frame clones and leaves out a portion. The table lists around 80,000 clones, approximately 89% of them singletons, with about 0.2% in the top ten. The sequenced sample was CD4+ or CD8+ T cells sorted from blood, obtained in a trial of the OX40 agonist ivuxolimab. The source of these receptors is an adult with an advanced solid tumor such as melanoma, head and neck, liver or kidney cancer.

The chain employs TRBV5-6 and TRBJ2-6; TRBD2 is a possible D gene (6 bases). Germline CDR1 SGHDT, CDR2 YYEEEE. The CDR3 is 18 amino acids. Trimming took 0 bases from V and 2 from J, leaving 15 bases between them. This CDR3 is CASSLDMGEVAGANVLTF. The CDR3 bases are TGTGCCAGCAGCTTGGATATGGGGGAGGTGGCTGGGGCCAACGTCCTGACTTTC.

For the CDR3, the DNA is TGTGCCAGTAGTATGGGCAGCCTCTCTGGGGCCAACGTCCTGACTTTC. It specifies CASSMGSLSGANVLTF. The V gene is TRBV19, the J gene TRBJ2-6; D remains unclear. CDR1 is LNHDA, CDR2 SQIVND, per germline (reference sequence). Between the trimmed V and J ends, which lost 3 bases and 0 bases, there was a span of 9 bases. This CDR3 has 16 residues.